The 26 T cell receptor beta chains reported below all come from one sample, sequenced in a study of human T cells and chemical hapten exposure. The time point is: patch test 3, about 24 weeks after DPC sensitization. As to treatment: therapeutic diphenylcyclopropenone sensitization with weekly scalp DPC. TCRdb reprocessed the RACE reads with MiXCR, giving one entry per CDR3 protein. The sample lists approximately 160,000 distinct CDR3 sequences, 25% to 35% occurring once. The sequencing used whole blood, collected in connection with sensitization to the hapten diphenylcyclopropenone (DPC). These receptors all stem from a woman aged 18-30 years with alopecia areata. Some clones in this sample may be carry-over from other donors' samples.

This chain joins TRBV10-3 and TRBJ2-7, with D maybe TRBD2 (7 bases). Germline V gene lookup returns CDR1 ENHRY and CDR2 SYGVKD. V was clipped by 0 bases and J by 1 base, with 10 bases between them. The CDR3 is 15 residues long. The CDR3 loop reads CAISESRGPSYEQYF. Written as DNA, the CDR3 is TGTGCCATCAGTGAGTCGCGGGGGCCATCCTACGAGCAGTACTTC.

At least ten counts were recorded for this clonotype. The genes are TRBV7-2 and TRBJ1-1; D gene ambiguous. V was pared by 2 bases and J by 0 bases, with 7 bases between. Germline loops: CDR1 SGHTA, CDR2 FQGNSA. The CDR3 sequence is 14 residues long. The CDR3 DNA follows: TGTGCCAGCAGCTTAATAGGCTTGAACACTGAAGCTTTCTTT. It yields the protein CASSLIGLNTEAFF.

The chain couples TRBV6-2 or TRBV6-3 to TRBJ2-1; TRBD1 agrees at 8 bases. After removal of 7 bases from V and 9 bases from J, the junction contained 14 bases not matched to a gene. CDR3 length: 15 amino acids. CDR1 and CDR2 from the germline V gene are MNHEY and SVGEGT. The CDR3 here is CASKILGTGAREQFF. CDR3 nucleotides: TGTGCCAGCAAGATCCTCGGGACAGGAGCTCGTGAGCAGTTCTTC.

This clonotype has ten or more counts. The chain links TRBV29-1 to TRBJ1-2, with no clear D. V was cut by 0 bases and J by 8 bases, with 7 bases left in between. Germline V gene lookup returns CDR1 SQVTM and CDR2 ANQGSEA. This CDR3 has 11 amino acids. CDR3 sequence: CSVEDRGGYTF. DNA for the CDR3: TGCAGCGTTGAAGATCGAGGAGGCTACACCTTC.

The V and J genes are TRBV7-6 and TRBJ2-3, with 9 bases aligning to TRBD1. Germline CDR1 is SGHVS and CDR2 is FNYEAQ. The CDR3 consists of 16 residues. With V trimmed by 0 bases and J by 2 bases, 3 bases remained unmatched. Here the CDR3 reads CASSLARDRDTDTQYF. CDR3 coding DNA: TGTGCCAGCAGCTTAGCTCGGGACAGGGACACAGATACGCAGTATTTT. Variable domain in full (rest from reference TRBV7-6 and TRBJ2-3): GAGVSQSPRYKVTKRGQDVALRCDPISGHVSLYWYRQALGQGPEFLTYFNYEAQQDKSGLPNDRFSAERPEGSISTLTIQRTEQRDSAMYRCASSLARDRDTDTQYFGPGTRLTVL.

The chain couples TRBV7-2 to TRBJ2-5; D tentatively reads TRBD1 or TRBD2 (5 bases each). The V gene's germline CDR1 is SGHTA and CDR2 FQGNSA. CDR3 length: 13 amino acids. V lost 3 bases to trimming and J lost 5 bases, with 10 bases between them. CDR3 amino acids: CASSFNWGETQYF. The CDR3 DNA sequence: TGTGCCAGCAGCTTTAATTGGGGGGAGACCCAGTACTTC.

This clonotype turned up a few times. The chain couples TRBV6-5 to TRBJ2-5; 7 nucleotides line up with TRBD2. The CDR3 has 14 amino acids. Per germline, CDR1 MNHEY and CDR2 SVGAGI. V lost 2 bases and J lost 1; bases outside the gene matches: 1. CDR3: CASSYQRGQETQYF. The CDR3 DNA reads TGTGCCAGCAGTTACCAGCGGGGCCAAGAGACCCAGTACTTC.

This clonotype was observed once. V gene TRBV3-1 combines with J gene TRBJ2-1; TRBD1 matches at 7 bases. The trim removed 10 bases at V and 8 bases at J, leaving 14 bases unmatched. In germline, CDR1 is LGHDT, CDR2 YNNKEL (reference sequence). The CDR3 has 14 amino acids. In DNA form, the CDR3 reads TGTGCCACTTCTACCGGGACAGTCTCGTATGAGCAGTTCTTC. This encodes CATSTGTVSYEQFF.

This clonotype was counted a few times. This sequence joins TRBV7-2 and TRBJ2-1; TRBD1 matches 7 bases. This CDR3 spans 13 amino acids. Germline trimming cut 5 bases from V and 10 bases from J; bases unmatched to any gene: 8. Germline CDR1 and CDR2: SGHTA and FQGNSA. The CDR3 DNA follows: TGTGCCAGCAGCCTTCGACAGGGCCACGAGCAGTTCTTC. Residues: CASSLRQGHEQFF.

This clonotype was counted a few times. The gene calls are TRBV4-1 and TRBJ2-7, with 8 positions matching TRBD1. This CDR3 has 16 amino acids. CDR1 and CDR2 (germline): MGHRA, YSYEKL. V shed 3 bases and J 3 bases; nucleotides not matched to a gene: 10. CDR3 loop: CASSHPPGQANYEQYF. DNA for the CDR3: TGCGCCAGCAGCCATCCCCCGGGACAGGCCAACTACGAGCAGTACTTC.

CDR3 sequence (DNA): TGTGCCACCACAGGACAACCGACCTCCTATAATTCACCCCTCCACTTT. This encodes CATTGQPTSYNSPLHF. The J gene is TRBJ1-6, the V gene TRBV6-5; possible D gene TRBD1, 5 bases. The CDR3 totals 16 residues. Trimming stripped 10 bases from V and 0 bases from J, with 16 bases between. The germline CDR1 and CDR2 sequences are MNHEY and SVGAGI.

This clonotype was counted only a few times. This chain joins TRBV4-3 and TRBJ2-1; no reliable D call. Per the germline V gene, CDR1 is LGHNA and CDR2 is YSLEER. Between the trimmed V and J ends, which lost 4 bases and 9 bases, there was a span of 16 bases. The CDR3 is made up of 14 amino acids. CDR3 in amino acids: CASSLRTLRAEQFF. CDR3 coding DNA: TGCGCCAGCAGCCTCAGGACCCTACGGGCTGAGCAGTTCTTC.

This chain uses TRBV2 with TRBJ2-1; 12 bases map to TRBD1. The V segment lost 7 bases and the J segment 8 bases; nucleotides outside the gene matches: 6. Looked up from germline, CDR1 is SNHLY and CDR2 is FYNNEI. This CDR3 is 14 amino acids long. CDR3 nucleotide sequence: TGTGCCAGCAACCGGGACAGGGGGCGGGATGAGCAGTTCTTC. Encoded protein: CASNRDRGRDEQFF.

This clonotype has just one count. This sequence joins TRBV3-1 and TRBJ1-1, with D uncertain. The CDR3 extends over 17 amino acids. The germline V and J ends were trimmed by 0 bases and 8 bases, with 22 bases remaining between them. In germline, CDR1 is LGHDT, CDR2 YNNKEL (reference sequence). CDR3 sequence reads: CASSQDLTLGRLFEAFF. The CDR3 DNA follows: TGTGCCAGCAGCCAAGACCTGACACTCGGGAGACTCTTCGAAGCTTTCTTT.

This clonotype showed up just a few times. The chain has TRBV18 and TRBJ2-1, with a weak D call TRBD2 (6 bases). The CDR3 contains 13 residues. V shed 6 bases and J shed 4 bases, with 10 bases lying between them. Germline CDR1 KGHSH, CDR2 LQKENI. In DNA, the CDR3 is TGTGCCAGCTCCGCTAGCGTATACAATGAGCAGTTCTTC. As protein: CASSASVYNEQFF.

This clonotype occurred a few times. The chain carries TRBV7-6 and TRBJ1-1; no definite D call. The CDR3 spans 13 residues. CDR1 and CDR2 (germline): SGHVS, FNYEAQ. V was clipped by 5 bases and J by 1 base, with 8 bases between them. CDR3 residues: CASSEQKNTEAFF. CDR3 DNA sequence: TGTGCCAGCAGCGAGCAGAAGAACACTGAAGCTTTCTTT.

The CDR3 DNA is TGTGCCATCAGTGCTGGGCCCTACGAGCAGTACTTC. It yields the protein CAISAGPYEQYF. The gene calls are TRBV10-3 and TRBJ2-7; D unclear. The CDR3 has 12 amino acids. Per the germline V gene, CDR1 is ENHRY and CDR2 is SYGVKD. V lost 4 bases, J lost 2 bases, and 6 bases lay in between.

The V call is TRBV7-6, the J call TRBJ2-3, with 7 positions matching TRBD2. V shed 1 base, J shed 6 bases, and the junction held 10 bases outside the gene matches. This CDR3 contains 16 residues. From germline, CDR1 is SGHVS and CDR2 FNYEAQ. CDR3 in DNA: TGTGCCAGCAGCTTAGGGGAGGGTGCGGATGCTGATACGCAGTATTTT. Its protein is CASSLGEGADADTQYF.

This clonotype was recorded a few times. The V gene is TRBV29-1, the J gene TRBJ2-2; 9 bases are a match to TRBD2. The CDR3 extends over 15 amino acids. J was trimmed by 5 bases and V by 4 bases; bases with no gene match: 8. The germline V gene encodes CDR1 SQVTM and CDR2 ANQGSEA. CDR3 region: CSVVFAGGPTGELFF. The CDR3 bases are TGCAGCGTTGTTTTTGCGGGAGGGCCTACCGGGGAGCTGTTTTTT.

The chain links TRBV4-2 to TRBJ1-1; D unclear. CDR1 and CDR2 from the germline V gene are LGHNA and YNFKEQ. Trimming took off 1 base at V and 8 bases at J, with 11 bases between the two ends. This CDR3 has 13 residues. CDR3 protein: CASSQVSLQEAFF. CDR3 sequence (DNA): TGTGCCAGCAGCCAAGTGAGCTTACAGGAAGCTTTCTTT.

This clonotype was detected a few times. V gene TRBV7-9 combines with J gene TRBJ2-3; D may be TRBD1 (5 bases). V was shortened by 8 bases and J by 0 bases, with 12 bases between the two germline ends. Germline-derived CDR1 and CDR2 are SEHNR and FQNEAQ (reference sequence). The CDR3 totals 14 residues. The CDR3, as DNA: TGTGCCAGCTCCCTAGGGGCTAGCACAGATACGCAGTATTTT. Amino acid sequence: CASSLGASTDTQYF.

The V gene is TRBV20-1, the J gene TRBJ2-1, with 13 bases aligning to TRBD2. CDR1 is DFQATT and CDR2 is SNEGSKA in the germline V gene (reference sequence). With 6 bases clipped from V and 4 bases from J, the junction kept 12 bases outside the gene matches. The CDR3 loop spans 17 amino acids. As DNA, the CDR3 is TGCAGTGCCGCCCCGACTAGCGGGAGGCCACCTTACAATGAGCAGTTCTTC. Residues: CSAAPTSGRPPYNEQFF.

In this sample, this clonotype turned up a few times. This rearrangement joins TRBV7-2 to TRBJ2-6; no clear D. V was cut by 5 bases and J by 0 bases, with 8 bases left in between. The CDR3 is made up of 15 amino acids. Germline loops: CDR1 SGHTA, CDR2 FQGNSA. This CDR3 reads CASSIQLSGANVLTF. Here the CDR3 DNA reads TGTGCCAGCAGCATACAACTCTCTGGGGCCAACGTCCTGACTTTC.

In this sample, this clonotype turned up a few times. The chain has TRBV4-1 and TRBJ2-1; the match to TRBD2 covers 7 bases. CDR1 is MGHRA, CDR2 YSYEKL, per germline. CDR3 length: 17 residues. The V gene end was trimmed by 6 bases and the J gene end by 5 bases; junction bases not matched to a gene: 16. CDR3 DNA sequence: TGCGCCAGCAGACACTCTGACGGGCGGGGGATCCACAATGAGCAGTTCTTC. Translating it yields CASRHSDGRGIHNEQFF.

This clonotype has only a few counts. J is TRBJ2-1 and V is TRBV6-5; D gene ambiguous. Trimming took off 2 bases at V and 3 bases at J, with 11 bases between the two ends. Per the germline V gene, CDR1 is MNHEY and CDR2 is SVGAGI. This CDR3 comprises 15 residues. CDR3 in DNA: TGTGCCAGCAGTTACGGGCAGGTTTTCTACAATGAGCAGTTCTTC. This translates into CASSYGQVFYNEQFF.

In its sample, this clonotype is medium-sized. The gene calls are TRBV5-1 and TRBJ2-1; the D gene is possibly TRBD1 (5 bases). V dropped 4 bases and J dropped 3 bases, with 14 bases sitting between them. CDR1 and CDR2 (germline): SGHRS, YFSETQ. The CDR3 totals 15 residues. The CDR3: CASSPTADSYNEQFF. CDR3 nucleotides: TGCGCCAGCAGCCCGACTGCCGACAGCTACAATGAGCAGTTCTTC.